This T cell receptor beta chain was identified during a study of blood T cell repertoires in COVID-19. Germline V CDR1 and CDR2: LNHNV, YYDKDF (reference sequence). This CDR3 contains 15 residues. V was clipped by 0 bases and J by 5 bases; unmatched bases: 2. TCRdb keeps only in-frame clones here, not all; method: immunoSEQ multiplex PCR. The data show 400,000 or so clones, more than 75% seen once. Clinical history reported by participants formed the basis on which cohorts were assigned. J is TRBJ2-3 and V is TRBV15; 10 positions agree with TRBD2. Sequencing was performed on PBMCs or T cells enriched from blood (not recorded which). The TCR was taken from a man between 35 and 55 years old in a cohort exposed to, infected with or recovered from COVID-19 (not recorded which). The CDR3 reads CATSRDSGRVDTQYF. CDR3 DNA sequence: TGTGCCACCAGCAGAGACAGCGGGAGGGTAGATACGCAGTATTTT.